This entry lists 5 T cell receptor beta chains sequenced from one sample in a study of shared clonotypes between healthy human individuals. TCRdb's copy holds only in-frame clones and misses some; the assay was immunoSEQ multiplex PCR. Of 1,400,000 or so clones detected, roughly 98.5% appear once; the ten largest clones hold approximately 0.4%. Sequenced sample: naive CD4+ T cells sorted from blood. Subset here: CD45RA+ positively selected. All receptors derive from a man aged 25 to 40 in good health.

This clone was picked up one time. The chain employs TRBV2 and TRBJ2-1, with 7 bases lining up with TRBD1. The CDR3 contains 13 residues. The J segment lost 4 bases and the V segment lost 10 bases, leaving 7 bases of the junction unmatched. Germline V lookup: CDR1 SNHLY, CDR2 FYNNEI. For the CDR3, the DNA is TGTGCCACCAGGGACAGCCTTTACAATGAGCAGTTCTTC. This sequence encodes CATRDSLYNEQFF.

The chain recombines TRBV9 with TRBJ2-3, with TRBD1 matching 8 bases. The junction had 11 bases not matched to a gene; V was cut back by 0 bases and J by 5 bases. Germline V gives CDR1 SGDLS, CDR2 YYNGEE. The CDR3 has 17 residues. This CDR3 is CASSVAPDRVRGDTQYF. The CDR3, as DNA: TGTGCCAGCAGCGTAGCTCCGGACAGGGTACGGGGAGATACGCAGTATTTT.

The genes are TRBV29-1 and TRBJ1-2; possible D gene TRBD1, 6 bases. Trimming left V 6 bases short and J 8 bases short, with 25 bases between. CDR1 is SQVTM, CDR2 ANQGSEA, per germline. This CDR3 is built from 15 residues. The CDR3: CSVPASPTGIMGYTF. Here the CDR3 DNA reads TGCAGCGTCCCGGCCTCCCCTACAGGGATCATGGGCTACACCTTC.

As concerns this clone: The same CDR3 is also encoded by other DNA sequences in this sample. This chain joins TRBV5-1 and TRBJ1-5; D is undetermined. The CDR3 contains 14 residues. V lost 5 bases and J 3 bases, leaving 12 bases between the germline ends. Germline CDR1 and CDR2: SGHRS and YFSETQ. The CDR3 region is CASSSGQPNQPQHF. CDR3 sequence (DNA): TGCGCCAGCAGTTCGGGCCAGCCCAATCAGCCCCAGCATTTT. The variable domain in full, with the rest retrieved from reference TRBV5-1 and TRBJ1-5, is KAGVTQTPRYLIKTRGQQVTLSCSPISGHRSVSWYQQTPGQGLQFLFEYFSETQRNKGNFPGRFSGRQFSNSRSEMNVSTLELGDSALYLCASSSGQPNQPQHFGDGTRLSIL.

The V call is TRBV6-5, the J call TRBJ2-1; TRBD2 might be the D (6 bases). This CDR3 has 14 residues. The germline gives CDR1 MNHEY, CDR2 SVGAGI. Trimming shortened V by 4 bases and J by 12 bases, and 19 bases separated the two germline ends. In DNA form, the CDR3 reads TGTGCCAGCAGTTCGGGACTGCTCCTTCGGGGGCAGTTCTTC. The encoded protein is CASSSGLLLRGQFF.